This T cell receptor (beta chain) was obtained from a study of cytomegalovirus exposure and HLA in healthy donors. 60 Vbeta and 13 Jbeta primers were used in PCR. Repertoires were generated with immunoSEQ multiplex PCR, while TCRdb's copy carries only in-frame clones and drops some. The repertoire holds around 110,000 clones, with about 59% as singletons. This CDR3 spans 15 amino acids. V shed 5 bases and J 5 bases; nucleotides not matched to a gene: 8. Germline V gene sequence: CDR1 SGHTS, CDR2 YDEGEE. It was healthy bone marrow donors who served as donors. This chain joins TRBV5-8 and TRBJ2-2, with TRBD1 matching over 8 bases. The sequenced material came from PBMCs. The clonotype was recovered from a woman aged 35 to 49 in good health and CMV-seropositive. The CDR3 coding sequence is TGTGCCAGCAGTCGTTCAGGGGGCTGGACCGGGGAGCTGTTTTTT. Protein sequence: CASSRSGGWTGELFF.